This entry features one TCR beta chain sequence. Its specificity is not known. The data were obtained in a study of CD4 T cells in relation to SARS-CoV-2 and coronaviruses. Findings and caveats of the study: The assay detects memory recall responses, not culture-primed primary responses. Crossreactive clones expanded significantly less to SARS-CoV-2 than monoreactive clones.

This CDR3 is 14 amino acids long. Trimming took 1 base from V and 7 from J, leaving 10 bases between them. The germline V gene encodes CDR1 SGHAT and CDR2 FQNNGV. The unexposed donors gave CD4+ T cells in 2011-2018, prior to COVID-19. Naive and memory CD4+ T cells came from enriched cryopreserved PBMCs. Uncultured naive and memory CD4+ T cells supplied DNA for deep TCR-beta sequencing. Generated by immunoSEQ multiplex PCR, the TCRdb table keeps only in-frame clones and is missing some. Here the sample spans roughly 71,000 clones, 85% to 90% being singletons. The receptor was isolated from a human donor in good health. This chain uses TRBV11-2 with TRBJ2-2; D is perhaps TRBD2 (6 bases). Sequencing was done on a sample of memory CD4+ T cells from PBMCs. The CDR3 DNA follows: TGTGCCAGCAGCTTAGGTGCGGGGTACGGGGAGCTGTTTTTT. It encodes CASSLGAGYGELFF.